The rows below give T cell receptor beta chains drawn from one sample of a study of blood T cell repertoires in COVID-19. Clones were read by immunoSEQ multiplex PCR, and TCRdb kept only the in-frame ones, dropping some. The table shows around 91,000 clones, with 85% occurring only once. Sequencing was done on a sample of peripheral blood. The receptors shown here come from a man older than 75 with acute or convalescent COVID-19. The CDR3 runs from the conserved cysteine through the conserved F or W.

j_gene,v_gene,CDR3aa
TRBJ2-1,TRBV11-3,CASSLGVSGRFINEQFF
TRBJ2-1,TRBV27,CAIQDRNYNEQFF
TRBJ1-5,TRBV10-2,CASSETASNQPQHF
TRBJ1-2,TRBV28,CASSAPGQGGYGYTF
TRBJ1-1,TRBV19,CASSIPWQGNEAFF
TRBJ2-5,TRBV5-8,CASSSRLAGGQETQYF
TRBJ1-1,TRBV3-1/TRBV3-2,CASRRGTMNTEAFF
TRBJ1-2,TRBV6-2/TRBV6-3,CASSSLGRAGYGYTF
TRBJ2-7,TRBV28,CASTRGAGEQYF
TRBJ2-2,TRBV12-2,CASRPWYILNTGELFF
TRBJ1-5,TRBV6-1,CASSEHPRVGNQPQHF
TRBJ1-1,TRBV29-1,CSVEGRTGENTEAFF
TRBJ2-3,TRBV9,CASSVIAGERGDTQYF
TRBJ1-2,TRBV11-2,CASSLGVGTGVSYTF
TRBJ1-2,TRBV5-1,CASGNGQSYGYTF
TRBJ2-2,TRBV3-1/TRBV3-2,CASSQPTSGAGELFF
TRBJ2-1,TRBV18,CASSARGLAGLDEQFF
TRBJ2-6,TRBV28,CASSFVYSGANVLTF
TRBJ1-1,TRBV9,CASGAGGTEAFF
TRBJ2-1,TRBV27,CASSLLGSVEQFF
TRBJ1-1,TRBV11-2,CASSFGDRGLRSEAFF
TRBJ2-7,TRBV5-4,CASSLPGTGSRYEQYF
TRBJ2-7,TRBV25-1,CASGGVHEQYF
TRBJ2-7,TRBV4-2,CASSQPRLAGGQRYEQYF
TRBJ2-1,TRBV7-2,CASSRPGGIDNEQFF
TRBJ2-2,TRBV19,CASVTSGVSTGELFF
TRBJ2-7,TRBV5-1,CASSRGEGAYEQYF
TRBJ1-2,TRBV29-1,CSAGQGENYGYTF
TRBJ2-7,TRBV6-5,CASSRDRTYEQYF
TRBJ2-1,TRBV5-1,CASSLALGAANEQFF
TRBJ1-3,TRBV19,CASSIGGDGNTIYF
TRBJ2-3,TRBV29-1,CSAVTGGTDTQYF
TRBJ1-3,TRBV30,CAWSTGNTIYF
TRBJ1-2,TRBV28,CASSLLGEGYTF
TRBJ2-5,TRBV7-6,CASSLAGGTSGVTGTQYF
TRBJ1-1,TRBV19,CASRNRGLNTEAFF
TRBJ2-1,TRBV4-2,CASSQESGIGSYNEQFF
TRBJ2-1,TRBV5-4,CASSLPKRGGSYNEQFF
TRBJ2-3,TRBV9,CASSVEMAGGEGIGTDTQYF
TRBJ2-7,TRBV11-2,CASSLGSGGEQYF
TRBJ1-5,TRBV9,CASSADGGTAASNQPQHF
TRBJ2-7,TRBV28,CASLNFHEQYF
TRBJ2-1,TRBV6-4,CASSDSGQVSSKQFF
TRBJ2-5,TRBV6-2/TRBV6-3,CASSPSGSKQTQYF
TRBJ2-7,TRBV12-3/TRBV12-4,CASSSSGSYEQYF
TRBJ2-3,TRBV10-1,CASSESSSGSTDTQYF
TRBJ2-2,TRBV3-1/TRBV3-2,CASSPRLAGTGELFF
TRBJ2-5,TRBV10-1,CASSESYSGRAETQYF
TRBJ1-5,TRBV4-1,CASSHMGQGFSNQPQHF
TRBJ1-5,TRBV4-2,CASSQDRQGRQPQHF
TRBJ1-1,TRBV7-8,CASSLGTVNTEAFF
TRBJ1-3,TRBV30,CAMQGFGNTIYF
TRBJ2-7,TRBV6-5,CASKVRERYEQYF